This entry lists 10 T cell receptor beta chains sequenced from one sample in a study of vaccination and CD4 T cells after COVID-19. The antigens for these receptors are not known. Sample treatment: approximately 11-day PBMC culture with coronavirus spike peptide pools or control peptides (ViraFEST assay). Cultured CD4+ T-cell DNA underwent Oncomine TCR Beta short-read sequencing. TCRdb processed the PCR reads anew with MiXCR; each CDR3 protein has one entry. The table lists roughly 3,800 distinct CDR3 sequences, more than 13% of them singletons. The specimen was CD4+ T cells from blood, cultured in vitro. All receptors derive from a human donor who had recovered from COVID-19.

The chain has TRBV2 and TRBJ1-2; weak D call: TRBD1 (5 bases). This CDR3 has 15 residues. Germline V lookup: CDR1 SNHLY, CDR2 FYNNEI. The V end lost 3 bases, the J end lost 4 bases, and 15 bases lay between the germline ends. The CDR3, as DNA: TGTGCCAGCAGTGAGGCAGGGATCCGATTCTATGGCTACACCTTC. Its translation is CASSEAGIRFYGYTF.

CDR3 in amino acids: CSVEDRGASSYEQYF. DNA for the CDR3: TGCAGCGTTGAAGATAGGGGAGCGAGTTCCTACGAGCAGTACTTC. This chain links TRBV29-1 with TRBJ2-7; D tentatively reads TRBD1 or TRBD2 (5 bases each). The CDR3 length is 15 residues. Germline values: CDR1 SQVTM, CDR2 ANQGSEA. V was pared by 0 bases and J by 1 base, with 13 bases between.

Relative to its sample, this clonotype is medium-sized (0.01 to 0.1%). The V call is TRBV30, the J call TRBJ1-1; no firm D call. The ends were cut back, 4 bases at V and 0 bases at J, with 9 bases in the middle. The CDR3 runs to 13 residues. Germline V gene data show CDR1 as GTSNPN and CDR2 as SVGIG (reference sequence). CDR3: CAWKEGMNTEAFF. The CDR3 DNA sequence: TGTGCCTGGAAGGAGGGAATGAACACTGAAGCTTTCTTT. The variable domain in full, with the rest retrieved from reference TRBV30 and TRBJ1-1, is SQTIHQWPATLVQPVGSPLSLECTVEGTSNPNLYWYRQAAGRGLQLLFYSVGIGQISSEVPQNLSASRPQDRQFILSSKKLLLSDSGFYLCAWKEGMNTEAFFGQGTRLTVV.

In its sample, this clonotype is medium-sized. The chain couples TRBV7-8 to TRBJ2-7; a possible D gene is TRBD2 (6 bases). The germline V gene has CDR1 SGHVS and CDR2 FQNEAQ. CDR3 size: 15 residues. Deletions cut 0 bases from V and 1 base from J, with 10 bases between. The CDR3 loop is CASSLAEGLSYEQYF. The DNA of the CDR3 is TGTGCCAGCAGCTTAGCGGAGGGCTTATCCTACGAGCAGTACTTC.

There are a few counts of this clonotype. The chain employs TRBV5-1 and TRBJ2-5; TRBD2 agrees at 12 bases. The V gene's germline CDR1 is SGHRS and CDR2 YFSETQ. CDR3 length equals 19 residues. With V trimmed by 4 bases and J by 4 bases, 17 bases remained unmatched. CDR3 amino acids: CASSPWGLAGGPVGETQYF. The CDR3 coding sequence is TGCGCCAGCAGCCCCTGGGGCCTAGCGGGGGGGCCAGTCGGAGAGACCCAGTACTTC.

This clonotype was counted only a few times. This sequence joins TRBV3-1 and TRBJ2-5, with D uncertain. Trimming removed 3 bases at V and 4 bases at J, with 9 bases between. Looked up from germline, CDR1 is LGHDT and CDR2 is YNNKEL (reference sequence). The CDR3 contains 13 residues. The CDR3 nucleotides read TGTGCCAGCAGCCAGGGAATAAGAGAGACCCAGTACTTC. Its protein is CASSQGIRETQYF.

This rearrangement joins TRBV7-9 to TRBJ2-3, with D possibly matching TRBD1 (5 bases). The V gene lost 5 bases and the J gene lost 1 base, with 10 bases spanning the gap. The CDR3 covers 14 residues. Germline CDR1 reads SEHNR; CDR2 reads FQNEAQ (reference sequence). The CDR3 DNA reads as TGTGCCAGCAGCGACAGATTTGGCACAGATACGCAGTATTTT. Translated, it gives CASSDRFGTDTQYF.

The J gene is TRBJ2-3, the V gene TRBV7-9; TRBD2 aligns across 7 bases. Trimming took 6 bases from V and 3 from J; bases not matched to a gene: 15. This CDR3 spans 17 amino acids. Germline V gives CDR1 SEHNR, CDR2 FQNEAQ (reference sequence). The chain's CDR3 is CASSSAVAASGTDTQYF. In DNA form, the CDR3 reads TGTGCCAGCAGTTCAGCGGTGGCGGCTAGCGGAACAGATACGCAGTATTTT.

This clonotype was seen a few times. The gene calls are TRBV5-4 and TRBJ2-2, with 16 bases identical to TRBD2. The junction had 7 bases not matched to a gene; V was cut back by 4 bases and J by 4 bases. Germline assignment: CDR1 SGHNT and CDR2 YYREEE (reference sequence). The CDR3 has 18 amino acids. The CDR3 coding sequence is TGTGCCAGCAGCGCGGGACTAGCGGGGGGGCATGCCACCGGGGAGCTGTTTTTT. Its translation is CASSAGLAGGHATGELFF.

This clonotype is labeled as medium-sized. The rearrangement joins TRBV20-1 to TRBJ2-2, with 9 bases fitting TRBD1. The CDR3 covers 15 residues. The germline V gene encodes CDR1 DFQATT and CDR2 SNEGSKA (reference sequence). The V segment lost 6 bases and the J segment 5 bases; nucleotides outside the gene matches: 10. The CDR3 DNA sequence: TGCAGTGCCCAAGAACCGACAGGGGGTACCGGGGAGCTGTTTTTT. This codes for CSAQEPTGGTGELFF.